These 13 T cell receptor beta chains originate from one sample sequenced in a study of blood T cell repertoires in COVID-19. TCRdb's table, derived via immunoSEQ multiplex PCR, lists solely in-frame clones and lacks some. This table has around 95,000 clones, around four fifths appearing once. Sequencing was done on a sample of peripheral blood. The receptors were sampled from a man aged 45-65 years with active or convalescent COVID-19.

The chain links TRBV11-2 to TRBJ2-1, with 9 bases that match TRBD1. The CDR3 is made up of 16 amino acids. CDR1 is SGHAT, CDR2 FQNNGV, per germline. V was pared by 2 bases and J by 7 bases, with 9 bases of the junction left unmatched. This CDR3 is CASSLYGTGIRNEQFF. CDR3 nucleotide sequence: TGTGCCAGCAGCTTATATGGGACAGGGATTCGGAATGAGCAGTTCTTC.

The chain joins TRBV6-5 to TRBJ1-1; a weak D match, TRBD1 (6 bases). Germline CDR1 and CDR2: MNHEY and SVGAGI. CDR3 size: 13 residues. The germline V and J ends were trimmed by 6 bases and 4 bases, with 12 bases remaining between them. DNA of the CDR3: TGTGCCAGCAGGGTCTTCAGGGGCACTGAAGCTTTCTTT. Translation gives CASRVFRGTEAFF.

The rearrangement links TRBV5-1 to TRBJ2-5; D possibly corresponds to TRBD1 (5 bases). CDR1 is SGHRS, CDR2 YFSETQ, per germline. The V gene lost 3 bases and the J gene lost 5 bases, with 17 bases spanning the gap. This CDR3 is built from 15 residues. CDR3 nucleotides: TGCGCCAGCAGCTCACCCCGTGGCAGGGTGGAGACCCAGTACTTC. It codes for CASSSPRGRVETQYF.

V usage is TRBV28 and J usage is TRBJ2-1, with D possibly being TRBD2 (6 bases). The germline V gene has CDR1 MDHEN and CDR2 SYDVKM. The V end was cut by 6 bases, the J end by 4 bases, with 10 bases between. The length of the CDR3 is 13 residues. The CDR3 protein is CASSKGGYNEQFF. Written as DNA, the CDR3 is TGTGCCAGCAGCAAAGGAGGGTACAATGAGCAGTTCTTC.

This chain uses TRBV6-5 with TRBJ1-2; D perhaps matches TRBD1 (6 bases). V lost 6 bases and J lost 4, with 12 bases in between. CDR1 and CDR2 (germline): MNHEY, SVGAGI. This CDR3 comprises 13 residues. The CDR3 bases are TGTGCCAGCAGATTGGGACACCTCTATGGCTACACCTTC. Protein sequence: CASRLGHLYGYTF.

In its sample, this clone was seen a few times. In the same sample, other DNA sequences code for this CDR3. The CDR3 reads CATSEGGENQPQHF. The CDR3 DNA reads as TGTGCCACCAGTGAAGGGGGGGAAAATCAGCCCCAGCATTTT. The chain couples TRBV24-1 to TRBJ1-5, with D perhaps matching TRBD1 (6 bases). CDR1 is KGHDR and CDR2 is SFDVKD in the germline V gene. The CDR3 extends over 14 amino acids. V lost 4 bases, J lost 4 bases, and 10 bases lay in between.

V gene TRBV5-1 combines with J gene TRBJ2-7; 10 nucleotides align to TRBD1. This CDR3 has 13 residues. V was pared by 6 bases and J by 3 bases, with 3 bases of the junction left unmatched. Germline values: CDR1 SGHRS, CDR2 YFSETQ. This CDR3 reads CASTRDRGYEQYF. As DNA, the CDR3 is TGCGCCAGCACCCGGGACAGGGGCTACGAGCAGTACTTC.

This clone was picked up one time. This sequence joins TRBV6-4 and TRBJ1-1; TRBD1 matches at 8 bases. Trimming removed 6 bases from V and 5 bases from J; junction bases left unmatched: 5. Germline V CDR1 and CDR2: MRHNA, SNTAGT. CDR3 length equals 13 residues. The CDR3 region is CASRGQGGTEAFF. CDR3 bases: TGTGCCAGCAGAGGACAGGGAGGGACTGAAGCTTTCTTT.

In DNA, the CDR3 is TGTGCCAGCAGGGGACTAGCGGGGGACTACAATGAGCAGTTCTTC. Residues: CASRGLAGDYNEQFF. The chain recombines TRBV27 with TRBJ2-1; 14 positions agree with TRBD2. The CDR3 totals 15 residues. Per the germline V gene, CDR1 is MNHEY and CDR2 is SMNVEV (reference sequence). Trimming took 6 bases from V and 3 from J; bases not matched to a gene: 1.

The chain employs TRBV7-6 and TRBJ1-2; 8 nucleotides line up with TRBD1. Losses at the gene ends were 5 bases for V and 1 base for J; bases not matched to a gene: 3. The CDR3 is made up of 14 amino acids. Germline V gene lookup returns CDR1 SGHVS and CDR2 FNYEAQ. The CDR3 protein is CASSPGQGNYGYTF. The CDR3 coding sequence is TGTGCCAGCAGCCCTGGACAGGGTAACTATGGCTACACCTTC.

This rearrangement joins TRBV5-4 to TRBJ2-6; D possibly corresponds to TRBD1 (6 bases). This CDR3 contains 15 residues. V was clipped by 3 bases and J by 0 bases, with 7 bases between them. The V gene's germline CDR1 is SGHNT and CDR2 YYREEE (reference sequence). CDR3 sequence reads: CASSWTVSGANVLTF. CDR3 DNA sequence: TGTGCCAGCAGCTGGACAGTCTCTGGGGCCAACGTCCTGACTTTC.

The chain uses TRBV30 and TRBJ2-1; 9 bases align to TRBD2. With V trimmed by 5 bases and J by 5 bases, 7 bases remained unmatched. CDR3 size: 14 residues. Germline loops: CDR1 GTSNPN, CDR2 SVGIG (reference sequence). CDR3 residues: CAWDPSGNHNEQFF. DNA for the CDR3: TGTGCCTGGGATCCTAGCGGGAACCACAATGAGCAGTTCTTC. Using reference TRBV30 and TRBJ2-1 for the parts outside the CDR3, the full variable domain is SQTIHQWPATLVQPVGSPLSLECTVEGTSNPNLYWYRQAAGRGLQLLFYSVGIGQISSEVPQNLSASRPQDRQFILSSKKLLLSDSGFYLCAWDPSGNHNEQFFGPGTRLTVL.

The gene calls are TRBV25-1 and TRBJ2-1; D unclear. With 1 base removed from V and 8 bases from J, the gap between germline ends came to 15 bases. The CDR3 runs to 15 residues. Germline V gene lookup returns CDR1 MGHDK and CDR2 SYGVNS. The CDR3 sequence is CASSEFGSPGDEQFF. CDR3 DNA sequence: TGTGCCAGCAGTGAATTTGGATCCCCTGGAGATGAGCAGTTCTTC. Supplemented by reference TRBV25-1 and TRBJ2-1, the full variable domain reads EADIYQTPRYLVIGTGKKITLECSQTMGHDKMYWYQQDPGMELHLIHYSYGVNSTEKGDLSSESTVSRIRTEHFPLTLESARPSHTSQYLCASSEFGSPGDEQFFGPGTRLTVL.